This T cell receptor (beta chain) was sequenced in a study of control samples from healthy donors and cancer patients. The CDR3 is 13 residues long. Germline CDR1 SGHTA, CDR2 FQGTGA. V was trimmed by 5 bases and J by 2 bases, leaving 9 bases between them. TCRdb keeps only in-frame clones here, not all; method: immunoSEQ multiplex PCR. The sample records some 35,000 clones, approximately 95% being singletons. The gene calls are TRBV7-3 and TRBJ1-2; D remains unclear. This receptor was taken from a man in his forties with colorectal cancer. Sequencing was performed on PBMCs. Here the CDR3 reads CASSPTGNYGYTF. CDR3 in DNA: TGTGCCAGCAGCCCGACGGGAAACTATGGCTACACCTTC. Full variable domain (outside the CDR3, taken from reference TRBV7-3 and TRBJ1-2): GAGVSQTPSNKVTEKGKYVELRCDPISGHTALYWYRQSLGQGPEFLIYFQGTGAADDSGLPNDRFFAVRPEGSVSTLKIQRTERGDSAVYLCASSPTGNYGYTFGSGTRLTVV.